This is a list of T cell receptor beta chains from one sample in a study of blood T cell repertoires in COVID-19. TCRdb keeps only in-frame clones here, not all; method: immunoSEQ multiplex PCR. In the table there are some 200,000 clones, approximately 90% of which are singletons. The sample taken for sequencing was peripheral blood. Receptors originate from a woman aged 80 or over in a cohort sampled during active or convalescent COVID-19. The CDR3 runs from the conserved cysteine through the conserved F or W. A D gene is named only where the DNA matches it firmly. Part of the rows lack a size; the others show once, few, many or a class for expanded clones.

clone_size,j_call,d_call,v_call,cdr3_aa,cdr3_nt
-,TRBJ1-4,-,TRBV13,CASSLGSAGIISTNEKLFF,TGTGCCAGCAGCTTAGGGTCGGCAGGGATAATATCAACTAATGAAAAACTGTTTTTT
-,TRBJ2-2,TRBD2,TRBV13,CASSLESVLAGAATGELFF,TGTGCCAGCAGCTTAGAGAGCGTTCTAGCGGGGGCGGCGACCGGGGAGCTGTTTTTT
few,TRBJ1-1,-,TRBV7-9,CASSSGVRTEAFF,TGTGCCAGCAGCTCGGGTGTAAGGACTGAAGCTTTCTTT
-,TRBJ1-1,-,TRBV15,CATSRNAGKTEAFF,TGTGCCACCAGCAGAAACGCAGGGAAGACTGAAGCTTTCTTT
once,TRBJ2-5,TRBD1,TRBV10-1,CASSETGGGQETQYF,TGCGCCAGCAGTGAAACAGGGGGAGGACAAGAGACCCAGTACTTC
-,TRBJ1-5,TRBD1,TRBV10-3,CAISEGQGIGNQPQHF,TGTGCCATCAGTGAGGGACAGGGCATAGGGAATCAGCCCCAGCATTTT
-,TRBJ2-1,TRBD2,TRBV19,CASSIRLASRGNEQFF,TGTGCCAGTAGTATCCGACTAGCTAGTAGGGGCAATGAGCAGTTCTTC
-,TRBJ2-3,TRBD2,TRBV5-8,CASSLGLATDTQYF,TGTGCCAGCAGCTTGGGACTAGCTACAGATACGCAGTATTTT
-,TRBJ2-5,TRBD2,TRBV19,CASSIDSGWTTQYF,TGTGCCAGTAGTATAGATAGCGGGTGGACGACCCAGTACTTC
-,TRBJ2-1,-,TRBV24-1,CATSDLGPATGNEQFF,TGTGCCACCAGTGATTTGGGTCCCGCTACCGGCAATGAGCAGTTCTTC